The 20 T cell receptor beta chains listed next were all sequenced from one sample in a study of T cell changes during pregnancy in multiple sclerosis. TCRdb keeps only in-frame clones here, not all; method: immunoSEQ multiplex PCR. The sample contains about 100,000 clones, around 94% of which appear only once. The source material was peripheral blood, sampled in the second trimester of pregnancy. All receptors derive from a female donor with multiple sclerosis, enrolled in a pregnancy study.

V and J are TRBV28 and TRBJ2-2; D call uncertain. This CDR3 spans 14 amino acids. V lost 3 bases, J lost 1 base, and 6 bases lay in between. Germline V gene sequence: CDR1 MDHEN, CDR2 SYDVKM. CDR3: CASSFARNTGELFF. In DNA form, the CDR3 reads TGTGCCAGCAGTTTCGCCAGGAACACCGGGGAGCTGTTTTTT.

This clone was seen a single time. The chain uses TRBV4-2 and TRBJ2-3; 16 bases map to TRBD2. Germline V lookup: CDR1 LGHNA, CDR2 YNFKEQ. The trim removed 2 bases at V and 1 base at J, leaving 3 bases unmatched. There are 18 residues in the CDR3. CDR3 sequence: CASSQRGTSGRGTDTQYF. CDR3 DNA sequence: TGTGCCAGCAGCCAACGAGGGACTAGCGGGAGGGGCACAGATACGCAGTATTTT.

This clone appeared once. This chain uses TRBV6-1 with TRBJ2-1; perhaps TRBD1 as D (6 bases). The CDR3 is 16 amino acids. Looked up from germline, CDR1 is MNHNS and CDR2 is SASEGT. V was trimmed by 3 bases and J by 7 bases, leaving 19 bases between them. This CDR3 is CASSDLPRGALNEQFF. CDR3 bases: TGTGCCAGCAGTGATTTGCCCAGGGGCGCGTTAAATGAGCAGTTCTTC.

The chain has TRBV5-1 and TRBJ1-5; 9 bases fit TRBD1. This CDR3 comprises 14 residues. CDR1 SGHRS and CDR2 YFSETQ come from the germline V gene. Unmatched junction bases numbered 6, after V lost 4 bases and J lost 7 bases. Here the CDR3 reads CASSPGTGQQPQHF. The CDR3 bases are TGCGCCAGCAGCCCTGGGACAGGGCAACAGCCCCAGCATTTT.

This sequence joins TRBV7-9 and TRBJ2-1; 7 bases agree with TRBD1. V shed 6 bases, J shed 2 bases, and the junction held 4 bases outside the gene matches. The germline CDR1 and CDR2 sequences are SEHNR and FQNEAQ (reference sequence). This CDR3 has 14 amino acids. Here the CDR3 DNA reads TGTGCCAGCAGGCCCGGGACAGCCTACAATGAGCAGTTCTTC. Amino acid sequence: CASRPGTAYNEQFF.

The chain employs TRBV6-1 and TRBJ1-5; D gene uncertain. This CDR3 has 16 residues. Between the trimmed V and J ends, which lost 3 bases and 6 bases, there was a span of 18 bases. Germline lookup yields CDR1 MNHNS and CDR2 SASEGT. CDR3 region: CASSEVLGGLRQPQHF. The CDR3 nucleotides are TGTGCCAGCAGTGAGGTATTGGGAGGACTTCGTCAGCCCCAGCATTTT.

The chain's CDR3 is CASSYSRQGANTDTQYF. The CDR3 nucleotides are TGCGCCAGCAGCTATTCCCGACAGGGGGCTAACACAGATACGCAGTATTTT. This chain uses TRBV5-1 with TRBJ2-3; TRBD1 aligns across 10 bases. V shed 3 bases and J 2 bases; nucleotides not matched to a gene: 9. Germline loops: CDR1 SGHRS, CDR2 YFSETQ. The CDR3 extends over 17 amino acids. Complete variable domain (other parts from reference TRBV5-1 and TRBJ2-3): KAGVTQTPRYLIKTRGQQVTLSCSPISGHRSVSWYQQTPGQGLQFLFEYFSETQRNKGNFPGRFSGRQFSNSRSEMNVSTLELGDSALYLCASSYSRQGANTDTQYFGPGTRLTVL.

This clone is a singleton in its sample. The chain couples TRBV25-1 to TRBJ1-1; weak D call: TRBD1 (6 bases). V was pared by 1 base and J by 8 bases, with 23 bases between. CDR3 length: 17 amino acids. The V gene's germline CDR1 is MGHDK and CDR2 SYGVNS. CDR3 DNA: TGTGCCAGCAGTGAATTTGGGGGCAGGGGCCGTGAAGGAGAAGCTTTCTTT. Protein: CASSEFGGRGREGEAFF.

The chain has TRBV7-6 and TRBJ1-1; 7 nucleotides line up with TRBD1. Losses at the gene ends were 5 bases for V and 3 bases for J; bases not matched to a gene: 12. Germline V gives CDR1 SGHVS, CDR2 FNYEAQ. This CDR3 has 16 amino acids. The CDR3 bases are TGTGCCAGCAGCCCTTACAGGGGCGCTAAGGACACTGAAGCTTTCTTT. Its protein product is CASSPYRGAKDTEAFF.

In its sample, this clone was seen once. This chain uses TRBV15 with TRBJ2-2; TRBD2 is a possible D gene (5 bases). The V end was cut by 5 bases, the J end by 6 bases, with 19 bases between. The germline gives CDR1 LNHNV, CDR2 YYDKDF (reference sequence). CDR3 length: 16 amino acids. CDR3 DNA sequence: TGTGCCACCAGCCGTACCGGGTCTCGGGATTCCGGGGAGCTGTTTTTT. Protein: CATSRTGSRDSGELFF.

This chain connects TRBV29-1 to TRBJ1-1; weak D call: TRBD1 (5 bases). The germline V and J ends were trimmed by 2 bases and 1 base, with 8 bases remaining between them. The CDR3 has 13 amino acids. Germline-derived CDR1 and CDR2 are SQVTM and ANQGSEA. The DNA for the CDR3 is TGCAGCGTTGAAATGGGGGGGAACACTGAAGCTTTCTTT. Protein: CSVEMGGNTEAFF. Full variable domain (rest looked up from reference TRBV29-1 and TRBJ1-1): SAVISQKPSRDICQRGTSLTIQCQVDSQVTMMFWYRQQPGQSLTLIATANQGSEATYESGFVIDKFPISRPNLTFSTLTVSNMSPEDSSIYLCSVEMGGNTEAFFGQGTRLTVV.

The chain has TRBV5-1 and TRBJ1-2; D remains unclear. The CDR3 is 15 amino acids. Deletions cut 0 bases from V and 2 bases from J, with 11 bases between. Germline V CDR1 and CDR2: SGHRS, YFSETQ. As DNA, the CDR3 is TGCGCCAGCAGCTTGGGAGTTGATCAAAACTATGGCTACACCTTC. Translating it yields CASSLGVDQNYGYTF.

This clone was observed a single time. The rearrangement links TRBV27 to TRBJ2-7; 9 nucleotides match TRBD2. The germline gives CDR1 MNHEY, CDR2 SMNVEV (reference sequence). The junction had 14 bases not matched to a gene; V was cut back by 0 bases and J by 2 bases. The CDR3 is 19 amino acids. CDR3 in DNA: TGTGCCAGCAGTTTATCGAGGGGTAGCGGGAGAGTGGGGCCCTACGAGCAGTACTTC. It is translated as CASSLSRGSGRVGPYEQYF.

The chain couples TRBV7-8 to TRBJ1-2, with 7 bases that match TRBD1. This CDR3 has 14 amino acids. Germline V gives CDR1 SGHVS, CDR2 FQNEAQ. V gave up 4 bases and J gave up 5 bases; unmatched junction bases: 7. Written as DNA, the CDR3 is TGTGCCAGCAGCTCCCTCGGGACAGCGTATGGCTACACCTTC. Residues: CASSSLGTAYGYTF.

This chain uses TRBV28 with TRBJ1-1; D unclear. CDR3 length: 13 residues. Trimming took 5 bases from V and 1 from J, leaving 8 bases between them. Germline V gene data show CDR1 as MDHEN and CDR2 as SYDVKM. The CDR3 DNA reads TGTGCCAGCAGTCTCACCGGGAACACTGAAGCTTTCTTT. Translation gives CASSLTGNTEAFF.

This chain's CDR3 is CASSFGRVSHEQYF. CDR3 coding DNA: TGTGCCAGCAGCTTTGGCAGGGTGAGCCACGAGCAGTACTTC. The chain combines TRBV5-6 with TRBJ2-7, with D possibly TRBD1 on 5 matching bases. The CDR3 covers 14 residues. Germline V lookup: CDR1 SGHDT, CDR2 YYEEEE. V gave up 2 bases and J gave up 5 bases, with 14 bases separating them.

The gene calls are TRBV19 and TRBJ1-3; D unclear. Germline V gene data show CDR1 as LNHDA and CDR2 as SQIVND (reference sequence). This CDR3 is 17 amino acids long. V dropped 5 bases and J dropped 0 bases, with 17 bases sitting between them. This chain's CDR3 is CASSFGDNWSSGNTIYF. The CDR3 DNA reads TGTGCCAGTAGTTTCGGGGATAACTGGAGCTCTGGAAACACCATATATTTT.

The rearrangement joins TRBV9 to TRBJ2-7; D might be TRBD2 (6 bases). The germline gives CDR1 SGDLS, CDR2 YYNGEE. This CDR3 is built from 15 residues. V was trimmed by 0 bases and J by 3 bases, leaving 13 bases between them. CDR3 sequence reads: CASSVEEGSGYEQYF. In DNA, the CDR3 is TGTGCCAGCAGCGTAGAGGAGGGGAGCGGCTACGAGCAGTACTTC.

This chain uses TRBV2 with TRBJ2-1, with 10 bases lining up with TRBD1. The CDR3 length is 15 residues. The J segment lost 6 bases and the V segment lost 1 base, leaving 3 bases of the junction unmatched. Germline V gene data show CDR1 as SNHLY and CDR2 as FYNNEI. CDR3 sequence reads: CASSEVRTGGNEQFF. DNA of the CDR3: TGTGCCAGCAGTGAAGTCAGGACAGGGGGCAATGAGCAGTTCTTC.

The chain has TRBV5-6 and TRBJ1-1; D is ambiguous. V was trimmed by 0 bases and J by 1 base, leaving 7 bases between them. The CDR3 extends over 14 amino acids. Germline V CDR1 and CDR2: SGHDT, YYEEEE. CDR3 DNA sequence: TGTGCCAGCAGCTTGGGACGGGGGAACACTGAAGCTTTCTTT. Residues: CASSLGRGNTEAFF.